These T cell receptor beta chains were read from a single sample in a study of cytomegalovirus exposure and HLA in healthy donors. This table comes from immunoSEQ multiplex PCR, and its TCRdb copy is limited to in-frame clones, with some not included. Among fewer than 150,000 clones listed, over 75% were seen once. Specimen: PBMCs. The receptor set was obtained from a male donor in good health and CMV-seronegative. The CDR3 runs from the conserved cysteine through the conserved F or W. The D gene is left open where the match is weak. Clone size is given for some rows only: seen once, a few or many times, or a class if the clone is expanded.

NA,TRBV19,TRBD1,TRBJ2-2,TGTGCCAGTAGTAACCGGGACAGCTTTACCGGGGAGCTGTTTTTT,CASSNRDSFTGELFF
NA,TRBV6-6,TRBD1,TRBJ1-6,TGTGCCAGCAGTTCCCCGGGACAGGGGAACTCACCCCTCCACTTT,CASSSPGQGNSPLHF
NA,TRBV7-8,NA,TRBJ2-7,TGTGCCAGCAGCCCCCTGAAAGGGCGGGGTTACTACGAGCAGTACTTC,CASSPLKGRGYYEQYF
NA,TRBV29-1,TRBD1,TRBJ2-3,TGCAGCCCCGGACAGGGAGATACGCAGTATTTT,CSPGQGDTQYF
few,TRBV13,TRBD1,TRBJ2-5,TGTGCCAGCGGATCTCCGGGACAGGAGATCCAAGAGACCCAGTACTTC,CASGSPGQEIQETQYF
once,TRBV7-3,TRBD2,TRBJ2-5,TGTGCCAGCAGCTTATCAGAGGGAGGGCCCGAGACCCAGTACTTC,CASSLSEGGPETQYF
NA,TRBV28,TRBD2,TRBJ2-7,TGTGCCAGCACTTCCTCCCCCGGGACTAGCGGGAACCTCCCCTACGAGCAGTACTTC,CASTSSPGTSGNLPYEQYF
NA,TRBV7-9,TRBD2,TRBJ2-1,TGTGCCAGCAGACCTAACAGCGGGAGGACGGATGAGCAGTTCTTC,CASRPNSGRTDEQFF
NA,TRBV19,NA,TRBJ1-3,TGTGCCAGTAGTATGGGAGGTGGAAACACCATATATTTT,CASSMGGGNTIYF
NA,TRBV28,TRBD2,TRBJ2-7,TGTGCCAGCAGTTTCCGGGAGGGCTTGGACGAGCAGTACTTC,CASSFREGLDEQYF
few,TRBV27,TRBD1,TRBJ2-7,TGTGCCAGCAGTCTCACAGGGGAAATCTACGAGCAGTACTTC,CASSLTGEIYEQYF
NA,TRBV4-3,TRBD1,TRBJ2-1,TGCGCCAGCAGCGCCGGGACAGGGGGCAATGAGCAGTTCTTC,CASSAGTGGNEQFF
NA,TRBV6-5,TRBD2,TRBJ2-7,TGTGCCAGCAGTTATGGGTGGACTAGCGGCGAAGAGTACTTC,CASSYGWTSGEEYF
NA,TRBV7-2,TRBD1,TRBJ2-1,TGTGCCAGCAGCCCCCGACAGGGGCCCTACAATGAGCAGTTCTTC,CASSPRQGPYNEQFF
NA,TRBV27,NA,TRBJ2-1,TGTGCCAGCAGTTTAGAGTTCTCCTACAATGAGCAGTTCTTC,CASSLEFSYNEQFF
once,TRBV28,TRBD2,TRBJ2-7,TGTGCCAGCAGTTTCGCCGGGAGGGAGTACGAGCAGTACTTC,CASSFAGREYEQYF
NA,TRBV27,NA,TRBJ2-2,TGTGCCAGCAGTTTTGGGGCCGTGGCCCCCACCGGGGAGCTGTTTTTT,CASSFGAVAPTGELFF
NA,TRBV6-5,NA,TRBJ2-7,TGTGCCAGCGGAGAACCGGCGAGGGGACTCTACGAGCAGTACTTC,CASGEPARGLYEQYF
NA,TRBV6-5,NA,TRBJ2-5,TGTGCCAGTAGCAGGGGTTTGGAGACCCAGTACTTC,CASSRGLETQYF
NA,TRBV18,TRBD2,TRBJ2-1,TGTGCCAGCTCACCACGCGTGATAGCGGGAAGCAATGAGCAGTTCTTC,CASSPRVIAGSNEQFF
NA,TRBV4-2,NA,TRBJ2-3,TGTGCCAGCAGCCAAGATCTAGGCTCCTCAGGGGATACGCAGTATTTT,CASSQDLGSSGDTQYF
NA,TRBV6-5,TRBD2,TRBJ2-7,TGTGCCAGCAGTTGGGCCGGGACTAGCGGATCCTACGAGCAGTACTTC,CASSWAGTSGSYEQYF
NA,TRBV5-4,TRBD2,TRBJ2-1,TGTGCCAGCAGCGGGACGCTAGCGGGGCCACACAATGAGCAGTTCTTC,CASSGTLAGPHNEQFF
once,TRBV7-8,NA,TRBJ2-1,TGTGCCAGCAGCACCACTAGCTGGGGGAGCTCCTACAATGAGCAGTTCTTC,CASSTTSWGSSYNEQFF
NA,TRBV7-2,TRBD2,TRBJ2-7,TGTGCCAGCAAAACTCTAGCGGGAGGGTCCGGTGGCTACGAGCAGTACTTC,CASKTLAGGSGGYEQYF
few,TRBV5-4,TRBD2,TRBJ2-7,TGTGCCAGCAGCTCTAGCGGGAGAAACTACGAGCAGTACTTC,CASSSSGRNYEQYF
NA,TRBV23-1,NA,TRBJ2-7,TGCGCCAGCTCTCGGGCGGGGTTACAGGGGCGCTACGAGCAGTACTTC,CASSRAGLQGRYEQYF
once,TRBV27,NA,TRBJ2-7,TGTGCCAGCAGTTGGGACATTACCTACGAGCAGTACTTC,CASSWDITYEQYF